This record looks at one T cell receptor beta chain sequence and its context. This record belongs to a study of type 1 and type 2 diabetes patients. Amplification started from genomic DNA. Multiplex PCR with 30 forward and 13 reverse primers amplified the TCR beta CDR3. TCRdb re-called the multiplex PCR reads through MiXCR, storing one row per CDR3 protein. The sample carries fewer than 350,000 distinct CDR3 sequences, approximately 50% recorded once. Peripheral blood, 9 to 10 milliliters per participant, was collected. Germline CDR1 MNHEY, CDR2 SMNVEV (reference sequence). The CDR3 consists of 16 residues. The V end lost 4 bases, the J end lost 2 bases, and 12 bases lay between the germline ends.

Sequencing used peripheral blood mononuclear cells (PBMCs). This clonotype was sampled from a man younger than 30 with type 2 diabetes. The rearrangement joins TRBV27 to TRBJ2-6; D is unclear. DNA of the CDR3: TGTGCCAGCAGTTCGCCCCAGGATACTGGGGCCAACGTCCTGACTTTC. It is translated as CASSSPQDTGANVLTF.